This entry lists 31 T cell receptor beta chains sequenced from one sample in a study of shared clonotypes between healthy human individuals. Measured with immunoSEQ multiplex PCR; TCRdb has only the in-frame clones, and not every one. The sample lists 550,000 to 800,000 clones, around 74% occurring once. The sequencing sample was made of memory CD4+ T cells sorted from blood. Subset described: CD45RA-negative fraction. The receptors shown here come from a woman in her 30s in good health.

CDR3 in DNA: TGTGCCAGCAGAGATCCGAGCTCTGGGGCCAACGTCCTGACTTTC. Its translation: CASRDPSSGANVLTF. This chain uses TRBV28 with TRBJ2-6; D is uncertain. The CDR3 extends over 15 amino acids. The germline V gene encodes CDR1 MDHEN and CDR2 SYDVKM. Trimming stripped 6 bases from V and 0 bases from J, with 9 bases between.

The rearrangement uses TRBV19 and TRBJ2-3; a weak D match, TRBD2 (6 bases). Trimming stripped 7 bases from V and 0 bases from J, with 11 bases between. The CDR3 has 14 amino acids. From germline, CDR1 is LNHDA and CDR2 SQIVND (reference sequence). The CDR3 DNA reads as TGTGCCAGTAAGCGCGGGACTAGCACAGATACGCAGTATTTT. Protein: CASKRGTSTDTQYF.

At least ten counts were recorded for this clone. The sample holds other DNA sequences that translate to the same CDR3. This chain joins TRBV5-1 and TRBJ2-1; D might be TRBD1 (6 bases). CDR1 and CDR2 (germline): SGHRS, YFSETQ. The V and J ends lost 0 bases and 4 bases respectively, with 11 bases between them. This CDR3 is 15 amino acids long. The CDR3 DNA follows: TGCGCCAGCAGCTTGGATTCAGGGGCATACAATGAGCAGTTCTTC. It translates to CASSLDSGAYNEQFF.

The chain couples TRBV5-1 to TRBJ2-7; 10 bases are shared with TRBD2. Germline CDR1 and CDR2: SGHRS and YFSETQ. The CDR3 contains 15 residues. The V gene end was trimmed by 6 bases and the J gene end by 0 bases; junction bases not matched to a gene: 6. This CDR3 is CASTFSGRSSYEQYF. CDR3 DNA: TGCGCCAGCACCTTTAGCGGGAGGAGCTCCTACGAGCAGTACTTC.

This chain connects TRBV6-5 to TRBJ2-2, with 7 bases lining up with TRBD1. V was pared by 8 bases and J by 7 bases, with 10 bases of the junction left unmatched. The CDR3 has 14 residues. In germline, CDR1 is MNHEY, CDR2 SVGAGI. The CDR3 nucleotides read TGTGCCAGCCGTCCAGGGACAGTAATCGGGGAGCTGTTTTTT. Protein product: CASRPGTVIGELFF.

V gene TRBV2 combines with J gene TRBJ2-7; no reliable D call. Germline V lookup: CDR1 SNHLY, CDR2 FYNNEI. The CDR3 has 14 residues. Trimming stripped 7 bases from V and 3 bases from J, with 16 bases between. The CDR3 DNA follows: TGTGCCAGCAACCTCGCAGCGCTGGTCTACGAGCAGTACTTC. Protein product: CASNLAALVYEQYF.

A note on this clone: This is likely an artifact of a read error, given a far larger clone one base away. The same CDR3 also results from other DNA sequences found in this sample. The chain couples TRBV7-6 to TRBJ2-1, with 7 bases aligning to TRBD2. Germline V gene lookup returns CDR1 SGHVS and CDR2 FNYEAQ. This CDR3 has 15 amino acids. The V and J ends lost 5 bases and 0 bases, in that order; junction bases with no gene match: 4. CDR3 bases: TGTGCCAGCAGCCCGCAGCGGGACTCCTACAATGAGCAGTTCTTC. It encodes CASSPQRDSYNEQFF.

This sequence joins TRBV7-2 and TRBJ1-5; the D is unclear. The CDR3 spans 15 residues. Germline assignment: CDR1 SGHTA and CDR2 FQGNSA. The V end was cut by 3 bases, the J end by 4 bases, with 13 bases between. The CDR3 coding sequence is TGTGCCAGCAGCTTTAGGCCAGCTCCTAATCAGCCCCAGCATTTT. Amino acid sequence: CASSFRPAPNQPQHF. Variable domain in full (rest from reference TRBV7-2 and TRBJ1-5): GAGVSQSPSNKVTEKGKDVELRCDPISGHTALYWYRQSLGQGLEFLIYFQGNSAPDKSGLPSDRFSAERTGGSVSTLTIQRTQQEDSAVYLCASSFRPAPNQPQHFGDGTRLSIL.

The rearrangement links TRBV4-1 to TRBJ1-2; 7 bases line up with TRBD1. The V gene's germline CDR1 is MGHRA and CDR2 YSYEKL. Germline trimming cut 1 base from V and 3 bases from J; bases unmatched to any gene: 11. This CDR3 is built from 17 residues. CDR3 loop: CASSQVWGTGDYYGYTF. CDR3 DNA: TGCGCCAGCAGCCAAGTATGGGGTACAGGGGACTACTATGGCTACACCTTC.

The V gene is TRBV10-2, the J gene TRBJ2-5; D is ambiguous. This CDR3 region has 11 residues. V was clipped by 5 bases and J by 3 bases, with 4 bases between them. Per germline, CDR1 WSHSY and CDR2 SAAADI. CDR3 region: CASSPKETQYF. As DNA, the CDR3 is TGCGCCAGCAGTCCCAAAGAGACCCAGTACTTC.

The chain couples TRBV19 to TRBJ1-4; D gene unclear. The CDR3 loop spans 14 amino acids. Germline values: CDR1 LNHDA, CDR2 SQIVND (reference sequence). The V gene lost 4 bases and the J gene lost 4 bases, with 10 bases spanning the gap. The CDR3 nucleotides are TGTGCCAGTAGTACCCGGACCCTTAATGAAAAACTGTTTTTT. Its translation: CASSTRTLNEKLFF.

The DNA of the CDR3 is TGTGCCACCTCCCTCAATGAGCAGTTCTTC. It specifies CATSLNEQFF. The J gene is TRBJ2-1, the V gene TRBV25-1; D remains ambiguous. V was trimmed by 10 bases and J by 6 bases, leaving 7 bases between them. The germline gives CDR1 MGHDK, CDR2 SYGVNS. The CDR3 loop spans 10 amino acids.

About this clone: The sample carries other DNA sequences with the same CDR3. This chain connects TRBV28 to TRBJ1-1, with D perhaps matching TRBD1 (5 bases). Germline-derived CDR1 and CDR2 are MDHEN and SYDVKM. CDR3 length equals 14 residues. The V end lost 2 bases, the J end lost 0 bases, and 7 bases lay between the germline ends. The CDR3 DNA reads TGTGCCAGCAGTTTAGGAGGGGTGAACACTGAAGCTTTCTTT. Protein product: CASSLGGVNTEAFF.

In its sample, this clone was seen a few times. The chain combines TRBV5-1 with TRBJ2-1; tentative D call: TRBD2 (5 bases). CDR1 SGHRS and CDR2 YFSETQ come from the germline V gene. The CDR3 is made up of 12 amino acids. Trimming cost V 1 base and J 10 bases, with 9 bases left between them. CDR3 DNA sequence: TGCGCCAGCAGCTTGAAGTCGGGGGAGCAGTTCTTC. Its protein product is CASSLKSGEQFF.

The chain employs TRBV5-5 and TRBJ1-2, with D tentatively TRBD1 (5 bases). With 1 base removed from V and 4 bases from J, the gap between germline ends came to 8 bases. The CDR3 is made up of 13 amino acids. Germline assignment: CDR1 SGHKS and CDR2 YYEKEE (reference sequence). The CDR3 DNA is TGTGCCAGCAGCTTGCAGGGACCCTATGGCTACACCTTC. Amino acids: CASSLQGPYGYTF.

This chain uses TRBV7-8 with TRBJ2-7; a possible D gene is TRBD1 (7 bases). V lost 5 bases and J 3 bases, leaving 23 bases between the germline ends. Germline V CDR1 and CDR2: SGHVS, FQNEAQ. CDR3 length: 17 amino acids. The CDR3 region has the DNA TGTGCCAGCAGCCCACAGCAGGGGGGAGAGAAATACTACGAGCAGTACTTC. Translation gives CASSPQQGGEKYYEQYF.

The chain employs TRBV19 and TRBJ2-3; D not certain. The germline V gene has CDR1 LNHDA and CDR2 SQIVND (reference sequence). This CDR3 spans 15 amino acids. V was shortened by 2 bases and J by 0 bases, with 9 bases between the two germline ends. CDR3 region: CASSISRTSTDTQYF. CDR3 DNA: TGTGCCAGTAGTATATCTCGTACAAGCACAGATACGCAGTATTTT.

The rearrangement links TRBV2 to TRBJ2-7; D is perhaps TRBD1 (6 bases). V was pared by 7 bases and J by 5 bases, with 12 bases between. This CDR3 spans 12 amino acids. From germline, CDR1 is SNHLY and CDR2 FYNNEI. CDR3 amino acids: CASKGDSHEQYF. The CDR3, as DNA: TGTGCCAGCAAGGGGGATTCACACGAGCAGTACTTC.

The count of this clone is one. V is TRBV11-2 and J is TRBJ2-1; TRBD1 matches 8 bases. V lost 3 bases and J lost 1; bases outside the gene matches: 5. This CDR3 spans 16 amino acids. CDR1 and CDR2 from the germline V gene are SGHAT and FQNNGV. CDR3 sequence (DNA): TGTGCCAGCAGCTTGGCTACAGGGGGATCCTACAATGAGCAGTTCTTC. Translation: CASSLATGGSYNEQFF.

The J gene is TRBJ1-4, the V gene TRBV29-1; D perhaps matches TRBD1 (5 bases). Looked up from germline, CDR1 is SQVTM and CDR2 is ANQGSEA. V was shortened by 7 bases and J by 3 bases, with 9 bases between the two germline ends. CDR3 length: 12 amino acids. CDR3 region: CSAGRANEKLFF. The CDR3 DNA follows: TGCAGCGCGGGACGGGCTAATGAAAAACTGTTTTTT.

The J gene is TRBJ2-3, the V gene TRBV11-2; D might be TRBD2 (6 bases). CDR1 is SGHAT, CDR2 FQNNGV, per germline. The CDR3 sequence is 16 residues long. With 1 base removed from V and 2 bases from J, the gap between germline ends came to 13 bases. CDR3 sequence: CASSLATSRYTDTQYF. CDR3 DNA: TGTGCCAGCAGCTTAGCAACTAGCAGATACACAGATACGCAGTATTTT.

The sample holds one count of this clone. The rearrangement joins TRBV28 to TRBJ1-1, with D unresolved. The V gene lost 4 bases and the J gene lost 4 bases, with 13 bases spanning the gap. This CDR3 has 14 amino acids. Germline loops: CDR1 MDHEN, CDR2 SYDVKM. CDR3 sequence reads: CASSYTSPSTEAFF. CDR3 DNA sequence: TGTGCCAGCAGTTATACGTCCCCGAGCACTGAAGCTTTCTTT.

This chain joins TRBV6-1 and TRBJ2-7, with D hard to call. Germline-derived CDR1 and CDR2 are MNHNS and SASEGT. V was pared by 5 bases and J by 1 base, with 12 bases between. The CDR3 is 14 amino acids. The CDR3: CASSSYTTSYEQYF. In DNA form, the CDR3 reads TGTGCCAGCAGTTCCTACACTACGTCCTACGAGCAGTACTTC.

The chain links TRBV18 to TRBJ1-2, with D perhaps matching TRBD1 (6 bases). Trimming removed 1 base from V and 8 bases from J, with 17 bases in between. This CDR3 is built from 15 residues. Germline V lookup: CDR1 KGHSH, CDR2 LQKENI. CDR3 residues: CASSPQNQRTAGYTF. CDR3 in DNA: TGTGCCAGCTCACCACAAAACCAGAGGACAGCAGGCTACACCTTC.

This clone has just a few counts. The chain uses TRBV9 and TRBJ2-3, with a tentative D call TRBD2 (6 bases). Deletions cut 0 bases from V and 2 bases from J, with 10 bases between. Germline V CDR1 and CDR2: SGDLS, YYNGEE. This CDR3 contains 15 residues. DNA of the CDR3: TGTGCCAGCAGCGTAGCGGGAGTGCACACAGATACGCAGTATTTT. This translates into CASSVAGVHTDTQYF.

The chain links TRBV19 to TRBJ2-1, with 11 bases fitting TRBD2. CDR3 length: 15 residues. The germline CDR1 and CDR2 sequences are LNHDA and SQIVND (reference sequence). The V gene end was trimmed by 9 bases and the J gene end by 6 bases; junction bases not matched to a gene: 10. The CDR3 loop reads CASESLAGVPNEQFF. The CDR3 nucleotides are TGTGCCAGCGAATCACTAGCGGGAGTCCCCAATGAGCAGTTCTTC.

The J gene is TRBJ2-1, the V gene TRBV18, with 11 bases lining up with TRBD2. This CDR3 comprises 14 residues. V shed 3 bases, J shed 5 bases, and the junction held 0 bases outside the gene matches. Germline V lookup: CDR1 KGHSH, CDR2 LQKENI. The CDR3 DNA follows: TGTGCCAGCTCACCGGGACTAGCGGACAATGAGCAGTTCTTC. Its protein is CASSPGLADNEQFF.

The CDR3 protein is CATARDTQYF. The CDR3 nucleotides are TGCGCAACAGCGAGAGATACGCAGTATTTT. V is TRBV29-1 and J is TRBJ2-3; D gene ambiguous. Germline loops: CDR1 SQVTM, CDR2 ANQGSEA. The CDR3 extends over 10 amino acids.

The V call is TRBV29-1, the J call TRBJ1-1, with D perhaps matching TRBD1 (5 bases). Between the trimmed V and J ends, which lost 4 bases and 5 bases, there was a span of 17 bases. The length of the CDR3 is 14 residues. CDR1 is SQVTM and CDR2 is ANQGSEA in the germline V gene. The CDR3, as DNA: TGCAGCGTTGGCTCGAGGGGCTCAGGTACTGAAGCTTTCTTT. It translates to CSVGSRGSGTEAFF.

This chain uses TRBV4-1 with TRBJ2-5; TRBD2 aligns across 11 bases. Matching the DNA end better, TRBJ2-7 makes the J call doubtful. From germline, CDR1 is MGHRA and CDR2 YSYEKL. The CDR3 is made up of 14 amino acids. The CDR3 DNA reads TGCGCCAGCAGCCATACTAGCGGGAGTAACGAGCAGTACTTC. This gives the protein CASSHTSGSNEQYF.

The chain is built from TRBV6-6 and TRBJ1-5; D might be TRBD1 (5 bases). CDR1 and CDR2 from the germline V gene are MNHNY and SVGAGI (reference sequence). CDR3 size: 13 residues. The germline V and J ends were trimmed by 7 bases and 5 bases, with 12 bases remaining between them. Here the CDR3 reads CASNTGFYQPQHF. CDR3 in DNA: TGTGCCAGCAATACAGGATTCTATCAGCCCCAGCATTTT.